This is a list of T cell receptor beta chains from one sample in a study of OX40 agonist ivuxolimab in advanced cancers. Data came from immunoSEQ multiplex PCR; TCRdb stores just in-frame clones and leaves some out. The repertoire holds about 66,000 clones, 75% to 90% seen once, with about 2% in the top ten. Here the sequenced sample was CD4+ or CD8+ T cells sorted from blood, taken in a trial of the OX40 agonist ivuxolimab. The receptors were gathered from an adult with an advanced solid tumor such as melanoma, head and neck, liver or kidney cancer. Both conserved end residues are part of each CDR3. The order of the fields is J gene, V gene, clone size, D gene, CDR3 protein, CDR3 DNA. The D gene is left open where the match is weak. Clone size is not always given. Where it is, it says once, few, many or a class for expanded clones.

TRBJ2-2 TRBV7-9 - - CASSFGGGLLNTGELFF TGTGCCAGCAGCTTTGGGGGAGGCCTTCTGAACACCGGGGAGCTGTTTTTT
TRBJ1-2 TRBV28 - - CASSLEQSNYGYTF TGTGCCAGCAGTTTGGAACAATCTAACTATGGCTACACCTTC
TRBJ2-2 TRBV5-1 - - CASSLQSDTGELFF TGCGCCAGCAGCCTGCAGTCGGACACCGGGGAGCTGTTTTTT
TRBJ2-1 TRBV29-1 - TRBD1 CSVGTGLSSYNEQFF TGCAGCGTTGGGACAGGGCTGAGCTCCTACAATGAGCAGTTCTTC
TRBJ2-7 TRBV30 - - CAVGGPSEVFDEQYF TGTGCCGTAGGGGGGCCTTCGGAGGTGTTCGACGAGCAGTACTTC
TRBJ2-3 TRBV27 - TRBD2 CASSGFTGTSVNTQYF TGTGCCAGCAGTGGATTTACCGGGACTAGCGTGAATACGCAGTATTTT
TRBJ2-2 TRBV7-3 - TRBD1 CASSSSRDRGELFF TGTGCCAGCAGCTCGTCCCGGGACAGGGGGGAGCTGTTTTTT
TRBJ1-5 TRBV7-2 - TRBD1 CASSSLSVGTGGRQPQHF TGTGCCAGCAGCTCCCTTAGTGTCGGGACAGGGGGCCGCCAGCCCCAGCATTTT
TRBJ1-2 TRBV7-2 once - CASSPRGARDGYTF TGTGCCAGCAGCCCAAGGGGAGCCAGGGATGGCTACACCTTC
TRBJ1-1 TRBV7-2 once - CASSLGGRGMNTEAFF TGTGCCAGCAGCTTAGGCGGCAGAGGCATGAACACTGAAGCTTTCTTT
TRBJ1-2 TRBV27 - - CASRSSRKDGYTF TGTGCCAGCAGATCCTCTCGTAAAGATGGCTACACCTTC
TRBJ2-5 TRBV7-6 - - CASSADSITETQYF TGTGCCAGCAGCGCCGACTCAATTACGGAGACCCAGTACTTC
TRBJ2-2 TRBV18 - - CASSPLQGTSNTGELFF TGTGCCAGCTCACCACTTCAGGGAACTTCGAACACCGGGGAGCTGTTTTTT
TRBJ2-1 TRBV5-4 - TRBD1 CASSLKGAGNEQFF TGTGCCAGCAGCTTGAAGGGGGCCGGCAATGAGCAGTTCTTC
TRBJ2-1 TRBV15 - TRBD2 CATSRGFIAGGQGNEQFF TGTGCCACCAGCAGAGGCTTTATAGCGGGGGGGCAGGGGAATGAGCAGTTCTTC
TRBJ2-1 TRBV4-1 - TRBD2 CASSQQARSMTSGRSSEQFF TGCGCCAGCAGTCAACAAGCACGCTCTATGACTAGCGGGAGGTCAAGTGAGCAGTTCTTC
TRBJ2-2 TRBV19 - - CASSLELNTGELFF TGTGCCAGTAGTCTGGAGCTTAACACCGGGGAGCTGTTTTTT
TRBJ2-7 TRBV10-3 - - CAISESGGGGYEQYF TGTGCCATCAGTGAGTCTGGAGGGGGCGGCTACGAGCAGTACTTC
TRBJ1-1 TRBV5-8 - TRBD1 CASSLRGSGTEAFF TGTGCCAGCAGTCTCAGGGGGTCGGGCACTGAAGCTTTCTTT
TRBJ1-2 TRBV5-1 - - CASSSGTVYGYTF TGCGCCAGCAGCTCGGGGACCGTCTATGGCTACACCTTC
TRBJ2-1 TRBV5-4 once TRBD2 CASSLGGGYQAGYNEQFF TGTGCCAGCAGCCTTGGGGGGGGGTATCAAGCGGGCTACAATGAGCAGTTCTTC
TRBJ2-1 TRBV10-3 - - CAISEAPNSNEQFF TGTGCCATCAGTGAAGCCCCCAATTCCAATGAGCAGTTCTTC
TRBJ2-1 TRBV28 once TRBD1 CASSLSDRSSYNEQFF TGTGCCAGCAGTTTATCGGACAGGAGCTCCTACAATGAGCAGTTCTTC
TRBJ2-1 TRBV6-5 - - CASSPGVSYNEQFF TGTGCCAGCAGTCCCGGCGTCTCCTACAATGAGCAGTTCTTC
TRBJ2-7 TRBV30 - TRBD2 CAWSVGLAGRNLFYEQYF TGTGCCTGGAGTGTCGGACTAGCGGGCCGCAATCTGTTCTACGAGCAGTACTTC